The T cell receptor (beta chain) under discussion was sequenced for a study of T cells in Graves' hyperthyroidism and ophthalmopathy. This CDR3 comprises 16 residues. The V gene's germline CDR1 is DFQATT and CDR2 SNEGSKA (reference sequence). The V and J ends lost 4 bases and 2 bases respectively, with 18 bases between them. Amplification targeted TCR beta CDR3 regions from RNA transcripts. First-round RT-PCR targeting the TCR CDR3 was performed with the HTBI primer set. One entry per CDR3 protein results from TCRdb running MiXCR on the multiplex PCR reads. The sample yields more than 300,000 distinct CDR3 sequences, roughly a sixth seen once.

The receptor's source is a woman under 40 with Graves' hyperthyroidism that later progressed to Graves' ophthalmopathy. Specimen: blood. The rearrangement links TRBV20-1 to TRBJ1-5; a possible D gene is TRBD1 (5 bases). The DNA for the CDR3 is TGCAGTGCTAAGTCCGCCGGGGGAGCGGGCAATCAGCCCCAGCATTTT. This encodes CSAKSAGGAGNQPQHF.